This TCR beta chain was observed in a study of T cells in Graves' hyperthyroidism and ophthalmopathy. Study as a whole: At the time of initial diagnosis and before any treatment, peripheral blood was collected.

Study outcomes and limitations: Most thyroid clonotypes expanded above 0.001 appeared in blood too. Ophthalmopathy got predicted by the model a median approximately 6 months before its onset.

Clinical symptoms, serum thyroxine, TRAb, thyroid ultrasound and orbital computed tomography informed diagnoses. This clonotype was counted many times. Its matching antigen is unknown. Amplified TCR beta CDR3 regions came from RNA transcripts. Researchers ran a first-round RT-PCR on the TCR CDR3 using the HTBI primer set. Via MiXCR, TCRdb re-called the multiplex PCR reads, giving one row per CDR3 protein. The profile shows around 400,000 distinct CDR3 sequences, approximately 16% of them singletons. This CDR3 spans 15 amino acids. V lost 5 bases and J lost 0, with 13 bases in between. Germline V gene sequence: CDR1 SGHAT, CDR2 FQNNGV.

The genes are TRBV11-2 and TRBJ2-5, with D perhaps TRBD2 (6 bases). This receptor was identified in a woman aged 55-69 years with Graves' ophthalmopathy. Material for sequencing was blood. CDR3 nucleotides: TGTGCCAGCAGCCCAATTGGGGGGTACCAAGAGACCCAGTACTTC. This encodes CASSPIGGYQETQYF.